This T cell receptor (beta chain) came from a study of graft-versus-host responses after intestinal transplantation (dated by TCRdb to the early 2020s). About the investigation overall: The transplants that recipients got were multivisceral, liver-intestinal, or isolated intestinal. Anti-thymocyte globulin induction was given to all recipients, followed by maintenance tacrolimus and steroids for approximately three years. Bulk TCR-beta CDR3 sequencing was used to track graft-versus-host and host-versus-graft alloreactive T cell clones in the graft, circulation and bone marrow after intestinal transplantation. Alloreactive clones were identified by sequencing pre-transplant mixed lymphocyte reaction products and comparing these products with unstimulated pre-transplant donor and recipient T cells. Of the roughly 23 intestinal transplant recipients enrolled in the cohort, one of whom was a retransplant, a few patients without pretransplant specimens were excluded. Donor T cell macrochimerism was defined as a peak of at least 4% donor T cells among recipient peripheral blood mononuclear cells. Rather than being sequenced by the commercial service, samples from a few later patients were sequenced in-house on an Illumina MiSeq and processed with MiXCR. Study-level results and caveats: The conclusions were limited by the relatively low number and heterogeneity of the intestinal transplant patients. Early after transplant, peak levels of circulating GvH clones were found to be associated with declines in HvG clones. Patients with donor T cell macrochimerism had high GvH to HvG T cell clonal ratios in their allografts. GvH clones were found in recipient bone marrow, and some of the GvH clones appeared earlier in ileal mucosa or blood, which is consistent with an intestinal mucosal origin.

Intraepithelial and lamina propria lymphocytes were isolated from graft specimens using dithiothreitol, EDTA incubations and collagenase D digestion. Bulk TCR-beta sequencing was performed on serial intestinal graft biopsy specimens collected as late as 600 days after transplant. Its CDR3 holds 13 amino acids, cysteine through phenylalanine. The only DNA kept is the CDR3, 39 bases in frame from the first base. The germline ends are 15 bases apart after V is trimmed by 5 bases and J by 5 bases. The germline V gene (reference sequence) provides CDR1 GTSNPN and CDR2 SVGIG. To prepare the library, the immunoSEQ multiplex PCR assay was applied. High-throughput TCR-beta CDR3 sequencing of genomic DNA from most patients was performed by Adaptive Biotechnologies. The original pipeline was this. Adaptive's ImmunoSEQ software was the source of the TCR sequencing data for about 17 patients, while a few other patients were processed with MiXCR and VDJtools. CDR3 nucleotide sequences shared between donor and recipient were removed because their origin could not be assigned. At least 2-fold expansion over unstimulated cells and a minimum CFSE-low frequency of 0.002% (template counts) or 0.001% (read counts) were required for clones to be classified as alloreactive. A clone was considered mappable if detected in the sequenced pre-transplant spleen, lymph node, or MLR CFSE-low populations of the donor or recipient. Cumulative frequency of alloreactive clones was calculated as a percentage of all sequences weighted by copy number. Imported from immuneACCESS, the table was reduced by TCRdb to in-frame sequences with V and J called. These copies leave out some clones; in studies compared against another copy, an unresolved V gene accounts for under half, and the cause of the remainder is not known. D and trimming were read from the DNA, whereas the V and J calls and clone size are those reported in that table. For this sample the table gives 25,000 to 30,000 clones, of which 60% to 85% were detected only once. The top ten clonotypes cover just over 3% of the sample.

On this clone: What antigen it recognizes has not been identified. Qualities for individual bases were not recorded, and no much larger clone is one base off.

Here the chain combines TRBV30 and TRBJ2-5, and the D gene may be TRBD2, 5 bases matching. This TCR derives from a human patient who received an intestinal transplant, so some T cells may come from the graft donor. The sequencing here drew on ileum tissue, taken 98 days after intestinal transplantation. The DNA is as follows: TGTGCCTGGGGGCCGGGGTATGGGGAGACCCAGTACTTC. The resulting protein is CAWGPGYGETQYF.